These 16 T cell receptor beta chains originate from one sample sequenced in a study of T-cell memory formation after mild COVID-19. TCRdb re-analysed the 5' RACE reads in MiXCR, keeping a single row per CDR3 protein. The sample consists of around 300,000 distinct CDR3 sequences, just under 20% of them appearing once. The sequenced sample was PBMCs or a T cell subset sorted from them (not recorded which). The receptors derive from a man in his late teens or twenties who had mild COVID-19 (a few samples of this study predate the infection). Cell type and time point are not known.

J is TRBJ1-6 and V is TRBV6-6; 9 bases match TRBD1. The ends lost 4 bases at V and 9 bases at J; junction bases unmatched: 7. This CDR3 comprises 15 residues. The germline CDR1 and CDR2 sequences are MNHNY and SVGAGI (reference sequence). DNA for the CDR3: TGTGCCAGCAGTTCCGCGGGACAGGGCCCTTCACCCCTCCACTTT. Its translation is CASSSAGQGPSPLHF.

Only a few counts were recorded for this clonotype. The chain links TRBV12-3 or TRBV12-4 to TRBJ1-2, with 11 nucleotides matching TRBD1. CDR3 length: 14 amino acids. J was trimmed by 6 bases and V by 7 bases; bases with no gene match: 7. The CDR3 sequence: CASTLDRGQDGYTF. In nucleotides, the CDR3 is TGTGCCAGCACCCTGGACAGGGGGCAGGATGGCTACACCTTC.

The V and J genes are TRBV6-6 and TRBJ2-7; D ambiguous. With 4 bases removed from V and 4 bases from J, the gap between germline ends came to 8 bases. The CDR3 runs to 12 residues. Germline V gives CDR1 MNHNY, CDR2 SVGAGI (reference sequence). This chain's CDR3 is CASSSSGYEQYV. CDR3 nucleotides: TGTGCCAGCAGTTCTTCAGGATACGAGCAGTACGTC.

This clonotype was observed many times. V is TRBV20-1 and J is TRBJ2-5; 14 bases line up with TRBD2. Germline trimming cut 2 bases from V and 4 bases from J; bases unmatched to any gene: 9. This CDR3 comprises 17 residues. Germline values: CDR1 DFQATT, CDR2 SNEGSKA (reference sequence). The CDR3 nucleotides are TGCAGTGCTAGACGGACGACTAGCGGGGGGGCAGGAGAGACCCAGTACTTC. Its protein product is CSARRTTSGGAGETQYF.

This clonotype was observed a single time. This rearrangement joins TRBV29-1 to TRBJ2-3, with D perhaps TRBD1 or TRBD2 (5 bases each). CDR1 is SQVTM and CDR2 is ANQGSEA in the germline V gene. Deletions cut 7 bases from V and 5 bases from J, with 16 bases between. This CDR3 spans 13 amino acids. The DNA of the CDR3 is TGCAGCGCCTGCGACAGAGGACTAGATACGCAGTATTTT. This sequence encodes CSACDRGLDTQYF.

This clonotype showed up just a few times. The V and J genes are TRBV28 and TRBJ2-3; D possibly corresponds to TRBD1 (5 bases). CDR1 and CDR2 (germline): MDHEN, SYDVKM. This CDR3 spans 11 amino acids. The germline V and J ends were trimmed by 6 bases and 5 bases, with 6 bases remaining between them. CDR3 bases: TGTGCCAGCAGCAGGGTAGATACGCAGTATTTT. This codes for CASSRVDTQYF.

CDR3 DNA: TGTGCCAGCAGTTTGGGCGGGGACCCTTTTGAGCAGTTCTTC. This gives the protein CASSLGGDPFEQFF. V and J are TRBV28 and TRBJ2-1; D might be TRBD2 (6 bases). The CDR3 runs to 14 residues. The germline CDR1 and CDR2 sequences are MDHEN and SYDVKM. V was cut by 3 bases and J by 9 bases, with 15 bases left in between. The whole variable domain, filled in from reference TRBV28 and TRBJ2-1, reads DVKVTQSSRYLVKRTGEKVFLECVQDMDHENMFWYRQDPGLGLRLIYFSYDVKMKEKGDIPEGYSVSREKKERFSLILESASTNQTSMYLCASSLGGDPFEQFFGPGTRLTVL.

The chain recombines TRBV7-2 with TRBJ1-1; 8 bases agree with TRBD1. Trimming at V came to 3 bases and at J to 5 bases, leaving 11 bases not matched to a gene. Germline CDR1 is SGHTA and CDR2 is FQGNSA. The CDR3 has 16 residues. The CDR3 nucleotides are TGTGCCAGCAGCTTCGATCCAGGGGGCGTAGGAACTGAAGCTTTCTTT. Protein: CASSFDPGGVGTEAFF. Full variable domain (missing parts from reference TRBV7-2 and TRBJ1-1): GAGVSQSPSNKVTEKGKDVELRCDPISGHTALYWYRQSLGQGLEFLIYFQGNSAPDKSGLPSDRFSAERTGGSVSTLTIQRTQQEDSAVYLCASSFDPGGVGTEAFFGQGTRLTVV.

CDR3 amino acids: CASSSLAGYWGAGQPQHF. In nucleotides, the CDR3 is TGTGCCAGCAGTAGTTTGGCCGGTTACTGGGGGGCAGGGCAGCCCCAGCATTTT. J is TRBJ1-5 and V is TRBV12-3 or TRBV12-4; the D gene is possibly TRBD1 (6 bases). Deletions cut 5 bases from V and 7 bases from J, with 27 bases between. The CDR3 sequence is 18 residues long.

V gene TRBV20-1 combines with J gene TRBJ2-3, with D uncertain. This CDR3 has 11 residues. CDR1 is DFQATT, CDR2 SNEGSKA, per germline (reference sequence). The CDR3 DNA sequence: TGCAGCCCGTCGATCCTAGATACGCAGTATTTT. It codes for CSPSILDTQYF.

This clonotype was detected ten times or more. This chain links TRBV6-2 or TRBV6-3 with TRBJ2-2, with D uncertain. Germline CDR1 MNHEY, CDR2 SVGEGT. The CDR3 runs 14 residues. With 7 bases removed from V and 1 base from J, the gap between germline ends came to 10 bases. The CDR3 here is CASNFNWNTGELFF. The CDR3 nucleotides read TGTGCCAGCAATTTTAACTGGAACACCGGGGAGCTGTTTTTT.

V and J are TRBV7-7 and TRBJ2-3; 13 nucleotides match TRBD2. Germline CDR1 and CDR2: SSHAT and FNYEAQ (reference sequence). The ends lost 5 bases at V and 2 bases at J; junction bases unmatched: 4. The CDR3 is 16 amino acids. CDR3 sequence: CASSELAGGLTDTQYF. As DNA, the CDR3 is TGTGCCAGCAGCGAACTAGCGGGGGGGCTCACAGATACGCAGTATTTT.

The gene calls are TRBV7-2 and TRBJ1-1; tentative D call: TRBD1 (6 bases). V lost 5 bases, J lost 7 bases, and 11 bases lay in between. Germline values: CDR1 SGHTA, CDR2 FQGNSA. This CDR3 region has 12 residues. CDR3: CASSTGFSEAFF. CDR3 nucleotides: TGTGCCAGCAGCACAGGGTTCAGTGAAGCTTTCTTT.

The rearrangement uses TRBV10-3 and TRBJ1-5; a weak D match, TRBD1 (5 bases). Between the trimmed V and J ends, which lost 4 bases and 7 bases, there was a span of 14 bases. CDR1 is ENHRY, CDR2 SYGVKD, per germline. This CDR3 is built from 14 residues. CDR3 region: CAISGLRAGQPQHF. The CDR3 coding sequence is TGTGCCATCAGTGGACTCAGGGCGGGCCAGCCCCAGCATTTT.

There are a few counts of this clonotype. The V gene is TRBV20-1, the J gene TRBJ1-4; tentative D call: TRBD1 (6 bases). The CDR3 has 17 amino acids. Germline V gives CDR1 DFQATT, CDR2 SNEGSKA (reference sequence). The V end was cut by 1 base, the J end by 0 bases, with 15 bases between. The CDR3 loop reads CSARAALYRATNEKLFF. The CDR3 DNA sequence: TGCAGTGCTAGAGCAGCTCTTTACAGGGCAACTAATGAAAAACTGTTTTTT.

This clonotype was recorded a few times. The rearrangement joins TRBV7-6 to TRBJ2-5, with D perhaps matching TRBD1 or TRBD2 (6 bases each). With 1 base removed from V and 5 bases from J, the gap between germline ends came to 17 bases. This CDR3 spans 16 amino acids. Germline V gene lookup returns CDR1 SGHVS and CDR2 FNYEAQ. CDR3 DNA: TGTGCCAGCAGCTTAGAGGAGGGGGAGGATAAGGAGACCCAGTACTTC. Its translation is CASSLEEGEDKETQYF. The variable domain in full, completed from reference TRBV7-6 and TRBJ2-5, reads GAGVSQSPRYKVTKRGQDVALRCDPISGHVSLYWYRQALGQGPEFLTYFNYEAQQDKSGLPNDRFSAERPEGSISTLTIQRTEQRDSAMYRCASSLEEGEDKETQYFGPGTRLLVL.